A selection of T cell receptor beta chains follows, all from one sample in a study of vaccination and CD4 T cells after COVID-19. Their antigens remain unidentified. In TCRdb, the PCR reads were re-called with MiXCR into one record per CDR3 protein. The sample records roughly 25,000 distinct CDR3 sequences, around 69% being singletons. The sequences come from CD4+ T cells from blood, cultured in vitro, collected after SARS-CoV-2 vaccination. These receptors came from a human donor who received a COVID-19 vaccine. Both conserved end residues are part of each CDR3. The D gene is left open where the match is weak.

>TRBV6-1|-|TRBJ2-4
CASSDIGRLAKNIQYF
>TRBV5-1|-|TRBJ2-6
CASSLSAAPANSGANVLTF
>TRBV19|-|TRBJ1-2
CASSMGHFGTPAPNYGYTF
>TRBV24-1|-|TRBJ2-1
CATSDERVGRGEQFF
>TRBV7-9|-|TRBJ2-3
CASSLGQSTDTQYF
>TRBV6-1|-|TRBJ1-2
CASNPTASNYGYTF
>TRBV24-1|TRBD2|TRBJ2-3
CATSDLRLADSTDTQYF
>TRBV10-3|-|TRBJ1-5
CAISGGGDNQPQHF
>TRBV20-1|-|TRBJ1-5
CSAKSGFNQPQHF
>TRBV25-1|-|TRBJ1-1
CASSAYRDGGTEAFF
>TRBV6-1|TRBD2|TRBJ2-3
CASTTSGGDTQYF
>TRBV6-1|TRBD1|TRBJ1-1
CASSPALGQGQEAFF
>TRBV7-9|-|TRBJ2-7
CASSVSRRSFYEQYF
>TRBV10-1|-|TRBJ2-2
CASSGGQTDTGELFF
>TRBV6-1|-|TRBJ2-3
CASRGAADTQYF
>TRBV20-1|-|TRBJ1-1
CSASFGGMNTEAFF
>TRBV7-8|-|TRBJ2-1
CASSLAHEQFF
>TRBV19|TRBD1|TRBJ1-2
CASSMIRDRYGYTF
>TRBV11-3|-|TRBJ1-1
CASSLGGWHDRMNTEAFF
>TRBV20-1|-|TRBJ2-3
CSNGGSSTDTQYF
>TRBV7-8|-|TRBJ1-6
CASSLDPGPSPLHF
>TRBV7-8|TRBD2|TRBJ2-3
CASSLGRTSGGDTQYF
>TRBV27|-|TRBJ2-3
CASSPPGDKKDTQYF
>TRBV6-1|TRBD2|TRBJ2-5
CASSLSPTGGPETQYF
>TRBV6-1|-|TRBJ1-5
CASSETGLSNQPQHF
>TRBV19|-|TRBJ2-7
CASSMGYRQYF
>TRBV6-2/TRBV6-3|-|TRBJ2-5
CASTQGETQYF
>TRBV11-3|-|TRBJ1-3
CASSLGGTSGNTIYF
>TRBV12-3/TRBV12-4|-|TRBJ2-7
CASSLSGSEQYF
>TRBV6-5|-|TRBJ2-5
CASSYSSGDQETQYF
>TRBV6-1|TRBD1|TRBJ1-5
CAVGQGTRQPQHF
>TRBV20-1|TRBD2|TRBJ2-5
CSVERPGLDQETQYF
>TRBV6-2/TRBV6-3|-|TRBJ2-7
CASSRTDSSYEQYF
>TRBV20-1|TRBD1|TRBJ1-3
CSARDGGVGDSASGNTIYF
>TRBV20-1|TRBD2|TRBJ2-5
CSARVLAGGPLTQYF
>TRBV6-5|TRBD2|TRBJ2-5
CASSYSGPSGGRETQYF
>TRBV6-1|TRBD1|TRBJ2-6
CAASEQGASGANVLTF
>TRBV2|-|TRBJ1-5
CASSELRGGGGQPQHF
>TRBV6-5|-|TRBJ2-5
CASSYLFEKETQYF
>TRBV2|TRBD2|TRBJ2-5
CASSEPRGVKETQYF
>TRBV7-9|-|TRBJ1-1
CASSLGGDRTEAFF
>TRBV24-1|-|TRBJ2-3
CATSSYSTDTQYF
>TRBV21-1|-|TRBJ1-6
CASTDSGAPSPLHF
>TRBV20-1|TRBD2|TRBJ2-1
CSAGTSINEQFF